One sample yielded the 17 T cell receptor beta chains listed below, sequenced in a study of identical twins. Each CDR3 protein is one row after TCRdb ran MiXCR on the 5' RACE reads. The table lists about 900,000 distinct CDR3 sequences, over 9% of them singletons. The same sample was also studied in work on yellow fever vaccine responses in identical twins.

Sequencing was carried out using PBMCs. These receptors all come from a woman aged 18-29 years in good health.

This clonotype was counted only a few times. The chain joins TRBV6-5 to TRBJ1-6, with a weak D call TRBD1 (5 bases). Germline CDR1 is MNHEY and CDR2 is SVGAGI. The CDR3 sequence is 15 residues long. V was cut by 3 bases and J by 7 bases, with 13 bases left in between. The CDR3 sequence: CASSYKFGGNSPLHF. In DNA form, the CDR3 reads TGTGCCAGCAGTTATAAGTTCGGGGGAAATTCACCCCTCCACTTT.

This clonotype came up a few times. Written as DNA, the CDR3 is TGTGCCAGCATCCCTAGCGGGGGAGGGGATACGCAGTATTTT. It codes for CASIPSGGGDTQYF. The chain recombines TRBV27 with TRBJ2-3, with TRBD2 identical over 10 bases. Per the germline V gene, CDR1 is MNHEY and CDR2 is SMNVEV (reference sequence). The CDR3 is 14 residues long. V lost 7 bases, J lost 6 bases, and 7 bases stayed unmatched.

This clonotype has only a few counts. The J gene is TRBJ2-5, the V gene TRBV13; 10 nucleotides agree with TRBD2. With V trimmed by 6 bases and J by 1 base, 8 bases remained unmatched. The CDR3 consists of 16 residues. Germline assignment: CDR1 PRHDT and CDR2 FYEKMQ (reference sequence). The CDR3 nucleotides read TGTGCCAGCAGTCCAACCCAGCGGGGGGGCCAAGAGACCCAGTACTTC. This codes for CASSPTQRGGQETQYF.

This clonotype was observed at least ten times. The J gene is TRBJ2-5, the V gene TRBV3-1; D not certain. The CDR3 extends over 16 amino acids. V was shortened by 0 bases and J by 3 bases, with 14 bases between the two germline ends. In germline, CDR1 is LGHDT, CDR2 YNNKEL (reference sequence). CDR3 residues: CASSQDHPGREETQYF. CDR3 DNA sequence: TGTGCCAGCAGCCAAGACCACCCCGGACGGGAAGAGACCCAGTACTTC.

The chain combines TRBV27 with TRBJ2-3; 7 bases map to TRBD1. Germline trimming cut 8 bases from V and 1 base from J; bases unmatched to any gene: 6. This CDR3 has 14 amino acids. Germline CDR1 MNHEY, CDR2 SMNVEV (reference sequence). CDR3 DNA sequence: TGTGCCAGCGCCGACAGGGTTGGCACAGATACGCAGTATTTT. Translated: CASADRVGTDTQYF.

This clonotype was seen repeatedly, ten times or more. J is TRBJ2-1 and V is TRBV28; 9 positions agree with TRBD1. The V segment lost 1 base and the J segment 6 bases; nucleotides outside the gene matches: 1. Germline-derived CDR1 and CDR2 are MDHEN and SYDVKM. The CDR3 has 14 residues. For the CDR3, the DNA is TGTGCCAGCAGTTTATCACAGGGGGCCAATGAGCAGTTCTTC. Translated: CASSLSQGANEQFF.

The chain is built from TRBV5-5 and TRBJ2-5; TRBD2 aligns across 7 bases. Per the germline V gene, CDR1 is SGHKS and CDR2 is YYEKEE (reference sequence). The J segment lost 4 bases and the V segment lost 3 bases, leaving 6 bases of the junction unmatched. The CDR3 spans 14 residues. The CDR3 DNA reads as TGTGCCAGCAGCTCCGGACTAGGTACAGAGACCCAGTACTTC. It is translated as CASSSGLGTETQYF.

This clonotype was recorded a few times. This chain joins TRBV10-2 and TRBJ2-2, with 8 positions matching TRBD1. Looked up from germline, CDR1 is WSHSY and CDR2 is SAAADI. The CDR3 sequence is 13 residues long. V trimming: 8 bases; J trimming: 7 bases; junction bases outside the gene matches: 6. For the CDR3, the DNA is TGCGCCAGCGGACAGGGCATCGGCGGGGAGCTGTTTTTT. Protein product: CASGQGIGGELFF.

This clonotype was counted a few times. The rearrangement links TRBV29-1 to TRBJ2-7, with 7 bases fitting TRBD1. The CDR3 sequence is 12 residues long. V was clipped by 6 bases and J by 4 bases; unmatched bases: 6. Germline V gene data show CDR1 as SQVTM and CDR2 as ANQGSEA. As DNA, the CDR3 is TGCAGCGTGCTGACAGGGTCGTACGAGCAGTACGTC. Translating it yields CSVLTGSYEQYV.

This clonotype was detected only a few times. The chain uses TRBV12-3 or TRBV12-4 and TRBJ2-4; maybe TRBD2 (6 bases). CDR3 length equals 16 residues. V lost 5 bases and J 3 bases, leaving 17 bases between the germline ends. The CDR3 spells CASSRRPPRDKNIQYF. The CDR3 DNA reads TGTGCCAGCAGTCGCCGTCCCCCGCGGGACAAAAACATTCAGTACTTC.

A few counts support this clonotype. The CDR3 DNA reads as TGTGCCAGCAGTCTCCACCGACAGGGACGGTCCTACGAGCAGTACTTC. This translates into CASSLHRQGRSYEQYF. V is TRBV12-3 or TRBV12-4 and J is TRBJ2-7; the match to TRBD1 covers 7 bases. The ends lost 5 bases at V and 1 base at J; junction bases unmatched: 11. The CDR3 contains 16 residues.

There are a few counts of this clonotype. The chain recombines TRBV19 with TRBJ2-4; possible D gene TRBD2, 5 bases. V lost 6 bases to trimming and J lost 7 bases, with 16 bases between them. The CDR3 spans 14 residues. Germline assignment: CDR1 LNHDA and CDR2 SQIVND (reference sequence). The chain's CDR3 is CASRLGKRANIQYF. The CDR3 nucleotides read TGTGCCAGTAGGCTGGGGAAGAGGGCGAACATTCAGTACTTC.

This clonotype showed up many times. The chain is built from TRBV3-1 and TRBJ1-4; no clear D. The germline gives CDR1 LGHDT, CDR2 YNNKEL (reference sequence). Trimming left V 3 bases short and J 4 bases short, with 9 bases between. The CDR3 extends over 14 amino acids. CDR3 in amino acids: CASSQELFNEKLFF. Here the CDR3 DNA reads TGTGCCAGCAGCCAGGAGCTTTTTAATGAAAAACTGTTTTTT.

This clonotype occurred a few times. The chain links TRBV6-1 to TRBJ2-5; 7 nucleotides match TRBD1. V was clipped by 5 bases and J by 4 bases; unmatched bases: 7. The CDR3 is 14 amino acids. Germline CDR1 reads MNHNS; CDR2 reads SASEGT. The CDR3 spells CASSNQGVRETQYF. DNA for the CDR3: TGTGCCAGCAGTAATCAGGGGGTACGAGAGACCCAGTACTTC.

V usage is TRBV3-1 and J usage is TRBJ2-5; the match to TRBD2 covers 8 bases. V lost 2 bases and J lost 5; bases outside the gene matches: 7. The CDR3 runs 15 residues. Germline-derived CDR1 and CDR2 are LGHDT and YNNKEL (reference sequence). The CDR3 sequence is CASSQTLSGAETQYF. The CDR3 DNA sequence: TGTGCCAGCAGCCAAACCCTTAGCGGGGCTGAGACCCAGTACTTC.

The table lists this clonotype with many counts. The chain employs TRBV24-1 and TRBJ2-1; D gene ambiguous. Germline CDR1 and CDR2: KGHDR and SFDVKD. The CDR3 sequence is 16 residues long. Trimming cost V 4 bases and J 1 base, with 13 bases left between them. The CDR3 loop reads CATSDTSAESYNEQFF. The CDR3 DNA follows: TGTGCCACCAGTGACACAAGTGCGGAGTCCTACAATGAGCAGTTCTTC.

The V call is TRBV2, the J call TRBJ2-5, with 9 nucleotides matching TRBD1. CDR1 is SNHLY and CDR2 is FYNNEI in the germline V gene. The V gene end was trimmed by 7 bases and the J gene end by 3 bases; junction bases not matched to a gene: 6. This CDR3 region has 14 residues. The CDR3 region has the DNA TGTGCCAGCACGACACAGGGGGCTGAAGAGACCCAGTACTTC. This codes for CASTTQGAEETQYF. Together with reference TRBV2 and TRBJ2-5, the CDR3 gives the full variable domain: EPEVTQTPSHQVTQMGQEVILRCVPISNHLYFYWYRQILGQKVEFLVSFYNNEISEKSEIFDDQFSVERPDGSNFTLKIRSTKLEDSAMYFCASTTQGAEETQYFGPGTRLLVL.